This T cell receptor beta chain was sequenced during a study of blood T cell repertoires in COVID-19 (dated by TCRdb to 2020 to 2022). As for the study more broadly: Collaborator samples came from the United States, Italy and Spain and covered acute and convalescent phases of COVID-19. The material from the prospective study consisted of cDNA or gDNA derived from T cells, B-cell-depleted T cells, or PBMCs. The dataset comprised deeply sampled blood TCRbeta repertoires from subjects exposed to, actively infected with, or recovered from COVID-19. A freely available public database, intended as a resource for researchers studying the immune response to SARS-CoV-2, is where the repertoires were released. Samples were obtained from the ongoing ImmuneRACE study (first 160 participants) and from some 1,200 subjects provided by 6 global collaborators. Sample metadata almost always included a de-identified subject ID, COVID-19 status, age in years and sex. Where available, HLA class I and class II types were taken from metadata supplied by the sample provider and were not determined by assay-based typing. The study at large found these results: How much clinical and demographic metadata was included differed by source and by participant, and the metadata was provided uncurated.

Relative to germline, V is missing 4 bases and J is missing 3 bases, with 5 bases of the junction outside any gene match. Looking up the germline V gene yields CDR1 WSHSY and CDR2 SAAADI. There are 15 amino acids in the CDR3, from cysteine to phenylalanine inclusive. The DNA shown is the 45-base CDR3, in frame from base 1. Points on this clone: What this receptor recognizes is not known. Per-base qualities were not stored, and no clone one base away is much larger.

Each collaborating institution followed its own protocols to collect whole blood in K2EDTA tubes. For TCRbeta analysis, collaborator samples were shipped as frozen whole blood, as isolated PBMCs, or as DNA extracted from either sample type. The immunoSEQ Assay, a bias-controlled multiplex PCR, was used to amplify TCRbeta CDR3 regions from genomic DNA. In the original analysis: Nucleated cell counts per sample were estimated from amplification of reference gene primers within the assay. To quantify the absolute abundance of each unique TCRbeta CDR3 rearrangement, sequence reads were collapsed and filtered. For each sample, productive Simpson clonality was calculated as the square root of Simpson's diversity index across productive rearrangements. TCRdb holds this immuneACCESS table with in-frame rearrangements only. Some clones are missing; in checked studies, unresolved V genes explain under half, and the rest has no known cause. For V, J and clone size, that table is used; D and trimming come from the DNA. A total of roughly 150,000 clones appear in this sample, roughly 84% of them only once. The top ten clones comprise roughly 6.8% of the sample.

Specimen: peripheral blood. The chain is encoded by TRBV10-2 joined to TRBJ2-7; TRBD2 lines up with 11 middle nucleotides. The clonotype was recovered from a woman aged 45-65 years in a cohort sampled during active or convalescent COVID-19. The nucleotides are TGCGCCAGCAGTGTCAGCCTAGCGGGGGGCTACGAGCAGTACTTC. Its coded protein is CASSVSLAGGYEQYF.